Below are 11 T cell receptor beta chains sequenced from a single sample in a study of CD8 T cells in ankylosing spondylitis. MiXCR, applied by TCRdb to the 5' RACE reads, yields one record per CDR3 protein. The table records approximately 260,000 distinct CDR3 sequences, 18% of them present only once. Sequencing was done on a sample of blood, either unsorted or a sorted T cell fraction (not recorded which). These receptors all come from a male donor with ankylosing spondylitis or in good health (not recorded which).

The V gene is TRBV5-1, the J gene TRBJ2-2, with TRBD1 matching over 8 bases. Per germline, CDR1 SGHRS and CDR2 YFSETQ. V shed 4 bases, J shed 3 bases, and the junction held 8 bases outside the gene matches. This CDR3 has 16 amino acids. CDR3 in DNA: TGCGCCAGCAGCCTTTCCAGGGGGCCGGACACCGGGGAGCTGTTTTTT. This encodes CASSLSRGPDTGELFF.

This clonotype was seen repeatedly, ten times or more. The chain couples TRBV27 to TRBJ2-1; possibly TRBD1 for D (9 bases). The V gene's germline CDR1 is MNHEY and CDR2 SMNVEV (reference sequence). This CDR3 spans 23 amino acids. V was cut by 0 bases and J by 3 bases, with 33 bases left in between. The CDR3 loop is CASSLSRTGGCCGRRPDYNEQFF. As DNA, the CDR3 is TGTGCCAGCAGTTTATCGAGAACAGGGGGCTGTTGCGGGAGGCGTCCGGACTACAATGAGCAGTTCTTC.

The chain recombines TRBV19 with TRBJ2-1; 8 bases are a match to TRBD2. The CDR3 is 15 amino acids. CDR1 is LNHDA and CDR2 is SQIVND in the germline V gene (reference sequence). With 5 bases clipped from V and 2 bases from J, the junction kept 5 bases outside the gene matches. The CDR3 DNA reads TGTGCCAGTAGTGGCGGGAGGAGCCCCTACAATGAGCAGTTCTTC. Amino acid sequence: CASSGGRSPYNEQFF.

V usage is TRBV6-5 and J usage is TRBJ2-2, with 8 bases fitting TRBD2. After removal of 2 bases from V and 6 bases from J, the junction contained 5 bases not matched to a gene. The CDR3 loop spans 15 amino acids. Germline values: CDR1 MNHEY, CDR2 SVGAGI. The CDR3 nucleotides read TGTGCCAGCAGTTACAGGACTAGCATTCCCGGGGAGCTGTTTTTT. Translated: CASSYRTSIPGELFF.

For the CDR3, the DNA is TGTGCCAGCAGCTTCCTAGCGGGAGGATCCAATGAGCAGTTCTTC. It codes for CASSFLAGGSNEQFF. V gene TRBV5-5 combines with J gene TRBJ2-1; 11 nucleotides line up with TRBD2. J gave up 6 bases and V 2 bases, and 4 bases lay outside the gene matches. Germline CDR1 is SGHKS and CDR2 is YYEKEE (reference sequence). The CDR3 covers 15 residues.

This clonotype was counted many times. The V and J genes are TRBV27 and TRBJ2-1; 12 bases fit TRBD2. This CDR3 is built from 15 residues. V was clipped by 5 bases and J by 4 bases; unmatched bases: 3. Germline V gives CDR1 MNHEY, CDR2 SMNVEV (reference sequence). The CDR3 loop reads CASSILAGGYNEQFF. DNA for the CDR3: TGTGCCAGCAGTATACTAGCGGGAGGATACAATGAGCAGTTCTTC.

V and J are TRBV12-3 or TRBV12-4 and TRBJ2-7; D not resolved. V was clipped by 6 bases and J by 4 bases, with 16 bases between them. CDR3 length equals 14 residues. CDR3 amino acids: CASSPLRGVYEQYF. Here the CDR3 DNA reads TGTGCCAGCAGCCCCCTCCGTGGGGTGTACGAGCAGTACTTC.

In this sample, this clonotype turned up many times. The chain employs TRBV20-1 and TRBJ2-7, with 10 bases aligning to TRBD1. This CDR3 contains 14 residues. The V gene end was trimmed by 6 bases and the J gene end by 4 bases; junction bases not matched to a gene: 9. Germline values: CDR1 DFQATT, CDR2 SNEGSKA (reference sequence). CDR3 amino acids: CSARTGTGVYEQYF. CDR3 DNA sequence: TGCAGTGCGCGGACCGGGACAGGGGTGTACGAGCAGTACTTC.

CDR3 DNA: TGCAGCGTTAGACCTGACAGCAGGACTGAAGCTTTCTTT. This encodes CSVRPDSRTEAFF. This chain connects TRBV29-1 to TRBJ1-1, with D perhaps matching TRBD1 (5 bases). CDR1 is SQVTM and CDR2 is ANQGSEA in the germline V gene. This CDR3 is built from 13 residues. Trimming left V 5 bases short and J 5 bases short, with 15 bases between.

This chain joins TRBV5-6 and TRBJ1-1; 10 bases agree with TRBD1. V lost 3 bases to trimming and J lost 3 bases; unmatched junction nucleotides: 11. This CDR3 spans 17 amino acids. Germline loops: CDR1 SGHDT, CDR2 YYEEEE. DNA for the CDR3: TGTGCCAGCAGCTCACTACGAATGGACAGGGGGGACACTGAAGCTTTCTTT. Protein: CASSSLRMDRGDTEAFF. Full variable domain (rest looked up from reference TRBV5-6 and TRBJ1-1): DAGVTQSPTHLIKTRGQQVTLRCSPKSGHDTVSWYQQALGQGPQFIFQYYEEEERQRGNFPDRFSGHQFPNYSSELNVNALLLGDSALYLCASSSLRMDRGDTEAFFGQGTRLTVV.

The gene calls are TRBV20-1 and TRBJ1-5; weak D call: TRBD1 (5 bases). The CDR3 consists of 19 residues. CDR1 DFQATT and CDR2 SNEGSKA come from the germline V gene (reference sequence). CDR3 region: CSDRTNEIAGVNGNQPQHF. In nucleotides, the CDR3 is TGCAGCGATCGGACGAACGAAATCGCGGGGGTTAATGGCAATCAGCCCCAGCATTTT.